What follows is one T cell receptor (beta chain) and its context. A 5'RACE template-switching step, the method used to make TCR cDNA, added a universal primer site and UMIs. TCRdb ran MiXCR on the 5' RACE reads and lists one entry per CDR3 protein. The data contain about 340,000 distinct CDR3 sequences, roughly an eighth of them seen just once; the ten biggest clones take up roughly 3%. The data were obtained in a study of T cells after yellow fever vaccination. There are 16 residues in the CDR3. Germline CDR1 and CDR2: MNHEY and SVGEGT. V dropped 5 bases and J dropped 0 bases, with 14 bases sitting between them.

The chain carries TRBV6-2 or TRBV6-3 and TRBJ1-5; D is unclear. This receptor was taken from a young man who received the YFV17D yellow fever vaccine. The sample was CD4+ T cells sorted from PBMCs, taken 15 days after the yellow fever booster vaccination. The CDR3 DNA sequence: TGTGCCAGCAGTCCCCGGATGTCCCTTAGCAATCAGCCCCAGCATTTT. Encoded protein: CASSPRMSLSNQPQHF.